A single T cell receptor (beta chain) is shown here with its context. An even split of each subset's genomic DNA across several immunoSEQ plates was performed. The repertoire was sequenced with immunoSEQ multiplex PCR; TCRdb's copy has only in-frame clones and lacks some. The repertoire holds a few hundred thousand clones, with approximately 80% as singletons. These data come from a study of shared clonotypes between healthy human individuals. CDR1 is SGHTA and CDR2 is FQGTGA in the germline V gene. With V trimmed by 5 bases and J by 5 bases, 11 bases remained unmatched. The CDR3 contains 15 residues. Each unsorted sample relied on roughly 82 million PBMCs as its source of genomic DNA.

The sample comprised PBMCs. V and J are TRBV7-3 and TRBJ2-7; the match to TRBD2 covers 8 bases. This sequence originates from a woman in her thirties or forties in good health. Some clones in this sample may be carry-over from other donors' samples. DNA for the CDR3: TGTGCCAGCAGCCCTCAGGGAGCGGGAGTCGACGAGCAGTACTTC. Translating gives CASSPQGAGVDEQYF.